The 23 T cell receptor beta chains reported below all come from one sample, sequenced in a study of shared clonotypes between healthy human individuals. Terminally differentiated effector memory CD45RA+ cells were excluded from the naive CD8 cells, which were CD45RO-negative and positively selected for CCR7. Sequencing used immunoSEQ multiplex PCR; TCRdb keeps in-frame clones, though not all of them. Here the sample spans around 2,100,000 clones, about 95% being singletons. The specimen was naive CD8+ T cells sorted from blood. These receptors were collected from a man younger than 30 in good health.

This chain connects TRBV19 to TRBJ2-7; 15 bases fit TRBD2. With V trimmed by 6 bases and J by 4 bases, 7 bases remained unmatched. The CDR3 runs 16 residues. CDR1 LNHDA and CDR2 SQIVND come from the germline V gene (reference sequence). The DNA of the CDR3 is TGTGCCAGTAGCTCCGGGACTAGCGGGAGGAGGTACGAGCAGTACTTC. It specifies CASSSGTSGRRYEQYF.

This rearrangement joins TRBV27 to TRBJ2-1, with 10 bases identical to TRBD2. CDR1 is MNHEY and CDR2 is SMNVEV in the germline V gene (reference sequence). The CDR3 spans 15 residues. The V and J ends lost 3 bases and 8 bases, in that order; junction bases with no gene match: 7. The CDR3 coding sequence is TGTGCCAGCAGTTTTGCAGCGGGGGGGCCCGATGAGCAGTTCTTC. This encodes CASSFAAGGPDEQFF.

The gene calls are TRBV30 and TRBJ2-3, with 7 bases aligning to TRBD2. Germline values: CDR1 GTSNPN, CDR2 SVGIG (reference sequence). The V segment lost 0 bases and the J segment 2 bases; nucleotides outside the gene matches: 5. The CDR3 has 15 amino acids. CDR3 DNA: TGTGCCTGGAGTGTGGGGACTATATTCACAGATACGCAGTATTTT. Protein product: CAWSVGTIFTDTQYF.

The chain uses TRBV28 and TRBJ2-1; D is uncertain. The CDR3 is made up of 12 amino acids. In germline, CDR1 is MDHEN, CDR2 SYDVKM. Trimming removed 3 bases from V and 5 bases from J, with 5 bases in between. The CDR3 DNA sequence: TGTGCCAGCAGTTTTTCTCACAATGAGCAGTTCTTC. Translating it yields CASSFSHNEQFF. Variable domain in full (rest from reference TRBV28 and TRBJ2-1): DVKVTQSSRYLVKRTGEKVFLECVQDMDHENMFWYRQDPGLGLRLIYFSYDVKMKEKGDIPEGYSVSREKKERFSLILESASTNQTSMYLCASSFSHNEQFFGPGTRLTVL.

Of note for this clone: The junction and the germline gene differ at one end; a read error may be behind it. This sequence joins TRBV7-7 and TRBJ2-7; maybe TRBD2 (6 bases). This CDR3 is 13 amino acids long. CDR1 is SSHAT, CDR2 FNYEAQ, per germline (reference sequence). DNA of the CDR3: TGTGCTAGCAGCCAGACTAGAGGGGCCGAGCAGTACTTC. Protein sequence: CASSQTRGAEQYF. Variable domain in full (rest from reference TRBV7-7 and TRBJ2-7): GAGVSQSPRYKVTKRGQDVTLRCDPISSHATLYWYQQALGQGPEFLTYFNYEAQPDKSGLPSDRFSAERPEGSISTLTIQRTEQRDSAMYRCASSQTRGAEQYFGPGTRLTVT.

The genes are TRBV4-1 and TRBJ2-3; 7 nucleotides agree with TRBD2. The CDR3 is 18 amino acids. After removal of 0 bases from V and 3 bases from J, the junction contained 12 bases not matched to a gene. The germline V gene has CDR1 MGHRA and CDR2 YSYEKL. CDR3: CASSQDPVGGYKTDTQYF. The CDR3 coding sequence is TGCGCCAGCAGCCAAGATCCCGTGGGGGGGTACAAGACAGATACGCAGTATTTT.

The rearrangement uses TRBV6-1 and TRBJ1-6; D remains ambiguous. V dropped 7 bases and J dropped 9 bases, with 16 bases sitting between them. The germline CDR1 and CDR2 sequences are MNHNS and SASEGT. This CDR3 is 14 amino acids long. DNA of the CDR3: TGTGCCAGCACCCAAATGGGGTTAGGTTCACCCCTCCACTTT. This codes for CASTQMGLGSPLHF.

The chain employs TRBV9 and TRBJ2-7; TRBD2 matches 13 bases. Germline CDR1 is SGDLS and CDR2 is YYNGEE. The CDR3 runs to 15 residues. J gave up 7 bases and V 4 bases, and 8 bases lay outside the gene matches. The CDR3 nucleotides read TGTGCCAGCAGCCCCTCGGGACTAGCGGGACAAGAGCAGTACTTC. Translation: CASSPSGLAGQEQYF.

A remark on this clone: Other DNA sequences of this sample code for an identical CDR3. This rearrangement joins TRBV27 to TRBJ1-5; weak D call: TRBD1 (5 bases). The length of the CDR3 is 14 residues. Germline V gene data show CDR1 as MNHEY and CDR2 as SMNVEV (reference sequence). V was pared by 6 bases and J by 1 base, with 10 bases between. CDR3 nucleotides: TGTGCCAGCAGCCTGGGGGTGAGCAATCAGCCCCAGCATTTT. Residues: CASSLGVSNQPQHF.

The J gene is TRBJ2-3, the V gene TRBV9; no definite D call. Per germline, CDR1 SGDLS and CDR2 YYNGEE. CDR3 length: 14 amino acids. V lost 7 bases and J 1 base, leaving 13 bases between the germline ends. CDR3 loop: CASSLFRGTDTQYF. As DNA, the CDR3 is TGTGCCAGCTCGTTGTTTCGAGGCACAGATACGCAGTATTTT.

The V gene is TRBV18, the J gene TRBJ2-5; no definite D call. The CDR3 runs 14 residues. Germline values: CDR1 KGHSH, CDR2 LQKENI. Trimming removed 3 bases from V and 5 bases from J, with 13 bases in between. CDR3 protein: CASSPPDQMETQYF. CDR3 nucleotides: TGTGCCAGCTCACCGCCGGATCAGATGGAGACCCAGTACTTC.

The gene calls are TRBV27 and TRBJ2-1, with no clear D. V lost 3 bases to trimming and J lost 3 bases, with 9 bases between them. Germline-derived CDR1 and CDR2 are MNHEY and SMNVEV (reference sequence). This CDR3 comprises 14 residues. CDR3 in amino acids: CASSFGPGYNEQFF. CDR3 nucleotide sequence: TGTGCCAGCAGTTTCGGGCCTGGCTACAATGAGCAGTTCTTC.

The rearrangement links TRBV2 to TRBJ2-7; D tentatively reads TRBD1 or TRBD2 (7 bases each). This CDR3 is 15 amino acids long. Trimming removed 4 bases at V and 6 bases at J, with 19 bases between. In germline, CDR1 is SNHLY, CDR2 FYNNEI. DNA for the CDR3: TGTGCCAGCAGTGTGGTTTGGGAGGGGGCGAGCGAGCAGTACTTC. Its translation: CASSVVWEGASEQYF.

This sequence joins TRBV15 and TRBJ2-7; 7 nucleotides align to TRBD1. This CDR3 spans 16 amino acids. CDR1 is LNHNV, CDR2 YYDKDF, per germline (reference sequence). V lost 0 bases and J lost 0; bases outside the gene matches: 5. DNA of the CDR3: TGTGCCACCAGCAGAGAACCGGGACAGATCTCCTACGAGCAGTACTTC. Its protein is CATSREPGQISYEQYF.

The chain recombines TRBV28 with TRBJ2-2; TRBD2 matches 8 bases. This CDR3 contains 14 residues. The V gene's germline CDR1 is MDHEN and CDR2 SYDVKM. V gave up 4 bases and J gave up 5 bases; unmatched junction bases: 3. CDR3 nucleotide sequence: TGTGCCAGCAGTTCAGCGGGGGTGACCGGGGAGCTGTTTTTT. This encodes CASSSAGVTGELFF.

V is TRBV27 and J is TRBJ2-1; tentatively, D is TRBD2 (6 bases). CDR3 length: 19 amino acids. V lost 0 bases, J lost 5 bases, and 23 bases lay in between. From germline, CDR1 is MNHEY and CDR2 SMNVEV (reference sequence). The CDR3, as DNA: TGTGCCAGCAGTTTATCGCCTAGCGTTTCTTATCGGATAGACAATGAGCAGTTCTTC. Translating gives CASSLSPSVSYRIDNEQFF.

The CDR3 nucleotides are TGTGCCAGCTCACAAGTGACAGGGCCCGATCAGTACTTC. This translates into CASSQVTGPDQYF. This sequence joins TRBV18 and TRBJ2-7, with TRBD1 matching 7 bases. The CDR3 totals 13 residues. Germline V CDR1 and CDR2: KGHSH, LQKENI. The junction had 10 bases not matched to a gene; V was cut back by 4 bases and J by 10 bases.

The chain joins TRBV28 to TRBJ2-7; tentative D call: TRBD2 (6 bases). Germline V gene data show CDR1 as MDHEN and CDR2 as SYDVKM. The germline V and J ends were trimmed by 1 base and 1 base, with 14 bases remaining between them. This CDR3 comprises 16 residues. The CDR3 DNA follows: TGTGCCAGCAGTTTATCTGGGGCGGGGAGTTCCTACGAGCAGTACTTC. It is translated as CASSLSGAGSSYEQYF.

The rearrangement joins TRBV7-9 to TRBJ2-5; the match to TRBD2 covers 8 bases. Germline V gives CDR1 SEHNR, CDR2 FQNEAQ (reference sequence). The ends lost 9 bases at V and 2 bases at J; junction bases unmatched: 11. This CDR3 region has 15 residues. CDR3 protein: CARSPLTGGQETQYF. The CDR3 nucleotides read TGTGCCAGATCACCGTTGACGGGGGGGCAAGAGACCCAGTACTTC.

In regard to this clone: The same CDR3 also results from other DNA sequences found in this sample. The chain employs TRBV5-6 and TRBJ2-1; D not certain. The CDR3 covers 13 residues. Germline CDR1 SGHDT, CDR2 YYEEEE. V was shortened by 0 bases and J by 9 bases, with 10 bases between the two germline ends. CDR3 sequence: CASSLAGSTEQFF. The CDR3, as DNA: TGTGCCAGCAGCTTGGCCGGCTCGACTGAGCAGTTCTTC.

The chain employs TRBV4-1 and TRBJ2-7; D uncertain. The ends were cut back, 2 bases at V and 0 bases at J, with 8 bases in the middle. The germline V gene has CDR1 MGHRA and CDR2 YSYEKL. This CDR3 spans 14 amino acids. For the CDR3, the DNA is TGCGCCAGCAGCCAATCAAAGAGCTCCTACGAGCAGTACTTC. Translating gives CASSQSKSSYEQYF.

The chain uses TRBV15 and TRBJ2-7; TRBD2 agrees at 13 bases. This CDR3 spans 16 amino acids. V was clipped by 2 bases and J by 5 bases; unmatched bases: 6. From germline, CDR1 is LNHNV and CDR2 YYDKDF (reference sequence). The CDR3 here is CATSRFSGLAGDEQYF. The CDR3 DNA sequence: TGTGCCACCAGCAGATTTTCCGGACTAGCGGGAGACGAGCAGTACTTC.

This clone came up once. This rearrangement joins TRBV9 to TRBJ1-5, with D perhaps matching TRBD1 (5 bases). The CDR3 is 13 amino acids. Germline V gene lookup returns CDR1 SGDLS and CDR2 YYNGEE. Deletions cut 3 bases from V and 6 bases from J, with 10 bases between. CDR3 in DNA: TGTGCCAGCAGCGAGTGGGGCGGTCAGCCCCAGCATTTT. Its protein product is CASSEWGGQPQHF.